This T cell receptor (beta chain) was documented in a study of T-cell memory formation after mild COVID-19. General study results and limits: The study detected some responding clones in pre-infection memory, suggesting cross-reactive memory joined.

Using its own MiXCR run on the 5' RACE reads, TCRdb lists one record per CDR3 protein. The sample has roughly 400,000 distinct CDR3 sequences; approximately 24% are singletons. Trimming removed 1 base at V and 0 bases at J, with 6 bases between. CDR1 and CDR2 (germline): LGHDT, YNNKEL (reference sequence). The CDR3 runs to 14 residues. A note on this clonotype: Its specificity is unknown.

J is TRBJ1-2 and V is TRBV3-1, with D unclear. This TCR came from an adult woman who had mild COVID-19 (a few samples of this study predate the infection). Cell type and time point are not known. The sample consisted of PBMCs or a T cell subset sorted from them (not recorded which). CDR3 bases: TGTGCCAGCAGCCAAGGCGAGACTAACTATGGCTACACCTTC. Amino acids: CASSQGETNYGYTF.